Presented here are 26 T cell receptor beta chains from one specimen sequenced in a study of cytomegalovirus exposure and HLA in healthy donors. Amplification used 60 Vbeta primers and 13 Jbeta primers. The method was immunoSEQ multiplex PCR; TCRdb's version includes in-frame clones alone and lacks a portion of them. The sample holds approximately 120,000 clones; 80% to 85% are singletons and the top ten take less than 1.1%. What was sequenced was PBMCs. These TCRs come from a woman aged 30 to 39 in good health and CMV-seronegative.

In the case of this clone: The sample contains more than one DNA sequence encoding this CDR3. This chain joins TRBV5-8 and TRBJ2-5; 9 nucleotides agree with TRBD1. The germline V gene has CDR1 SGHTS and CDR2 YDEGEE. V dropped 4 bases and J dropped 2; count of bases not matched to a gene: 3. The CDR3 totals 14 residues. The CDR3 DNA follows: TGTGCCAGCAGCCCGGGACAGGGACAAGAGACCCAGTACTTC. It is translated as CASSPGQGQETQYF.

This clone has more than one count but fewer than ten. The V and J genes are TRBV5-4 and TRBJ2-7; possible D gene TRBD2, 5 bases. CDR1 and CDR2 (germline): SGHNT, YYREEE (reference sequence). This CDR3 has 13 amino acids. Trimming removed 3 bases at V and 3 bases at J, with 10 bases between. The CDR3 DNA is TGTGCCAGCAGCTCCGGGAACAGCTACGAGCAGTACTTC. Its protein product is CASSSGNSYEQYF.

The rearrangement uses TRBV7-8 and TRBJ1-2, with TRBD1 matching over 9 bases. Germline V gene data show CDR1 as SGHVS and CDR2 as FQNEAQ. J lost 3 bases, V lost 6 bases, and 5 bases had no gene match. This CDR3 has 14 residues. The CDR3 nucleotides read TGTGCCAGCAGACGACAGGGGGACTACTATGGCTACACCTTC. As protein: CASRRQGDYYGYTF.

The chain joins TRBV2 to TRBJ2-3; 15 bases line up with TRBD2. The V gene end was trimmed by 7 bases and the J gene end by 0 bases; junction bases not matched to a gene: 2. Germline CDR1 reads SNHLY; CDR2 reads FYNNEI. The CDR3 sequence is 16 residues long. CDR3 in DNA: TGTGCCAGCACCGGACTAGCGGGAGGGAGCACAGATACGCAGTATTTT. Translated, it gives CASTGLAGGSTDTQYF.

The chain carries TRBV5-1 and TRBJ2-5; TRBD2 aligns across 9 bases. V lost 7 bases and J lost 5; bases outside the gene matches: 12. Germline CDR1 and CDR2: SGHRS and YFSETQ. The CDR3 is 15 residues long. The CDR3 DNA sequence: TGCGCCAGCTTGGCGGGCGGGGGGGCCACGGAGACCCAGTACTTC. The encoded protein is CASLAGGGATETQYF.

The V gene is TRBV6-5, the J gene TRBJ1-2; D is undetermined. This CDR3 is 14 amino acids long. Looked up from germline, CDR1 is MNHEY and CDR2 is SVGAGI. V was clipped by 7 bases and J by 3 bases, with 15 bases between them. The CDR3 DNA reads TGTGCCAGCACCCCACGGGGTTCTTACTATGGCTACACCTTC. This gives the protein CASTPRGSYYGYTF.

The CDR3, as DNA: TGCGCCAGCAGCCAATACACCGCAGGGCTCAACACTGAAGCTTTCTTT. It specifies CASSQYTAGLNTEAFF. The V gene is TRBV4-1, the J gene TRBJ1-1; TRBD1 might be the D (5 bases). Per the germline V gene, CDR1 is MGHRA and CDR2 is YSYEKL. V gave up 2 bases and J gave up 2 bases, with 15 bases separating them. The CDR3 covers 16 residues.

The chain is built from TRBV12-5 and TRBJ2-7; TRBD1 matches at 8 bases. With 4 bases clipped from V and 2 bases from J, the junction kept 7 bases outside the gene matches. The CDR3 is 15 residues long. CDR1 and CDR2 from the germline V gene are LGHNT and FRNRAP. The CDR3: CASGSPGTGAYEQYF. The DNA for the CDR3 is TGTGCTAGTGGTTCCCCTGGGACAGGAGCCTACGAGCAGTACTTC.

J is TRBJ2-2 and V is TRBV11-3, with D maybe TRBD1 (6 bases). Germline V gene sequence: CDR1 SGHNT, CDR2 YENEEA. This CDR3 is 16 amino acids long. V lost 6 bases to trimming and J lost 0 bases, with 14 bases between them. The CDR3 loop is CASRNGDIPNTGELFF. In DNA, the CDR3 is TGTGCCAGCAGGAACGGGGACATACCGAACACCGGGGAGCTGTTTTTT.

The chain is built from TRBV6-4 and TRBJ2-2; TRBD1 matches 8 bases. The CDR3 is 14 residues long. Germline V lookup: CDR1 MRHNA, CDR2 SNTAGT. V trimming: 6 bases; J trimming: 4 bases; junction bases outside the gene matches: 4. CDR3 in amino acids: CASSPQGATGELFF. DNA for the CDR3: TGTGCCAGCAGCCCCCAGGGGGCCACCGGGGAGCTGTTTTTT.

J is TRBJ2-5 and V is TRBV6-6; tentatively, D is TRBD2 (5 bases). Trimming left V 7 bases short and J 2 bases short, with 20 bases between. From germline, CDR1 is MNHNY and CDR2 SVGAGI (reference sequence). The CDR3 has 16 amino acids. The CDR3 coding sequence is TGTGCCAGCATGCCGCGGGCTCTGACACGACAAGAGACCCAGTACTTC. The encoded protein is CASMPRALTRQETQYF.

The V gene is TRBV7-6, the J gene TRBJ2-2, with D perhaps TRBD1 (5 bases). This CDR3 has 18 amino acids. V lost 1 base to trimming and J lost 4 bases, with 19 bases between them. In germline, CDR1 is SGHVS, CDR2 FNYEAQ. The CDR3 loop reads CASSLGLKGRYSTGELFF. The CDR3 region has the DNA TGTGCCAGCAGCTTAGGTCTTAAGGGGCGGTATAGCACCGGGGAGCTGTTTTTT.

This chain connects TRBV18 to TRBJ2-7; 10 positions agree with TRBD2. Germline CDR1 is KGHSH and CDR2 is LQKENI. The CDR3 has 14 amino acids. With V trimmed by 3 bases and J by 5 bases, 4 bases remained unmatched. CDR3 in amino acids: CASSPGLAGDEQYF. CDR3 coding DNA: TGTGCCAGCTCACCGGGGCTAGCGGGAGACGAGCAGTACTTC.

This clone was counted once. This chain joins TRBV5-6 and TRBJ2-1; D possibly corresponds to TRBD2 (5 bases). Germline V gene sequence: CDR1 SGHDT, CDR2 YYEEEE. With 4 bases removed from V and 6 bases from J, the gap between germline ends came to 17 bases. The CDR3 extends over 15 amino acids. The CDR3 bases are TGTGCCAGCAGCCTAGTCGGGGTTTTCGGCAATGAGCAGTTCTTC. Amino acids: CASSLVGVFGNEQFF.

The chain carries TRBV29-1 and TRBJ2-1, with TRBD2 as a possible D gene (5 bases). This CDR3 is 13 amino acids long. CDR1 and CDR2 from the germline V gene are SQVTM and ANQGSEA. Trimming shortened V by 4 bases and J by 5 bases, and 12 bases separated the two germline ends. CDR3: CSVGGRHHNEQFF. The CDR3, as DNA: TGCAGCGTTGGAGGGCGGCATCACAATGAGCAGTTCTTC.

This clone has a handful of counts. The V and J genes are TRBV5-1 and TRBJ2-5; possibly TRBD2 for D (6 bases). The DNA end lines up better with TRBJ2-7; the J call may be wrong. In germline, CDR1 is SGHRS, CDR2 YFSETQ. The CDR3 has 12 amino acids. CDR3 residues: CASSLPGDEQYF. DNA for the CDR3: TGCGCCAGCAGCTTGCCGGGGGACGAGCAGTACTTC.

CDR3 DNA sequence: TGTGCCAGCAGCTTAACCGGGGTGGGAGATACGCAGTATTTT. The encoded protein is CASSLTGVGDTQYF. The rearrangement joins TRBV7-9 to TRBJ2-3, with D possibly TRBD2 on 5 matching bases. CDR1 is SEHNR, CDR2 FQNEAQ, per germline (reference sequence). V was pared by 2 bases and J by 5 bases, with 11 bases between. The CDR3 extends over 14 amino acids. The whole variable domain, filled in from reference TRBV7-9 and TRBJ2-3, reads DTGVSQNPRHKITKRGQNVTFRCDPISEHNRLYWYRQTLGQGPEFLTYFQNEAQLEKSRLLSDRFSAERPKGSFSTLEIQRTEQGDSAMYLCASSLTGVGDTQYFGPGTRLTVL.

The chain combines TRBV18 with TRBJ1-2, with TRBD1 identical over 7 bases. V was clipped by 1 base and J by 8 bases; unmatched bases: 7. Germline lookup yields CDR1 KGHSH and CDR2 LQKENI. The CDR3 contains 14 residues. CDR3 amino acids: CASSPLTGALGYTF. The CDR3 DNA reads TGTGCCAGCTCACCACTAACAGGGGCCCTCGGCTACACCTTC.

The rearrangement joins TRBV7-3 to TRBJ2-3; 12 bases match TRBD2. The CDR3 covers 15 residues. CDR1 is SGHTA, CDR2 FQGTGA, per germline. V was pared by 2 bases and J by 7 bases, with 4 bases of the junction left unmatched. CDR3 bases: TGTGCCAGCAGCTTAGGGACTAGCGGGTGGAATACGCAGTATTTT. It is translated as CASSLGTSGWNTQYF.

The gene calls are TRBV30 and TRBJ2-5; D unresolved. Trimming shortened V by 1 base and J by 5 bases, and 14 bases separated the two germline ends. Germline V gives CDR1 GTSNPN, CDR2 SVGIG (reference sequence). The length of the CDR3 is 14 residues. CDR3 region: CAWSAGAADETQYF. The CDR3 bases are TGTGCCTGGAGTGCCGGCGCGGCCGATGAGACCCAGTACTTC.

V gene TRBV2 combines with J gene TRBJ1-4; tentatively, D is TRBD1 (5 bases). Per germline, CDR1 SNHLY and CDR2 FYNNEI. This CDR3 is built from 15 residues. V was cut by 0 bases and J by 5 bases, with 10 bases left in between. The CDR3 protein is CASSEAGRANEKLFF. DNA of the CDR3: TGTGCCAGCAGTGAAGCGGGCAGGGCGAATGAAAAACTGTTTTTT.

V is TRBV6-5 and J is TRBJ1-1, with 7 positions matching TRBD1. The trim removed 6 bases at V and 2 bases at J, leaving 3 bases unmatched. CDR1 and CDR2 from the germline V gene are MNHEY and SVGAGI. The CDR3 contains 13 residues. The CDR3 DNA is TGTGCCAGCAGACGGGACAGAAACACTGAAGCTTTCTTT. The encoded protein is CASRRDRNTEAFF.

The V gene is TRBV30, the J gene TRBJ1-5, with D possibly TRBD1 on 6 matching bases. The V and J ends lost 1 base and 2 bases respectively, with 9 bases between them. The CDR3 covers 14 residues. The germline V gene has CDR1 GTSNPN and CDR2 SVGIG (reference sequence). This CDR3 is CAWSGGLGNQPQHF. The CDR3 region has the DNA TGTGCCTGGAGTGGGGGGCTGGGCAATCAGCCCCAGCATTTT.

The chain joins TRBV7-9 to TRBJ2-5; maybe TRBD2 (7 bases). V was trimmed by 1 base and J by 5 bases, leaving 20 bases between them. The CDR3 runs to 17 residues. The germline V gene has CDR1 SEHNR and CDR2 FQNEAQ (reference sequence). The CDR3 nucleotides read TGTGCCAGCAGCTTAGTGCCCTTTAGGGGGGGCAAGGAGACCCAGTACTTC. As protein: CASSLVPFRGGKETQYF. Full variable domain (outside the CDR3, taken from reference TRBV7-9 and TRBJ2-5): DTGVSQNPRHKITKRGQNVTFRCDPISEHNRLYWYRQTLGQGPEFLTYFQNEAQLEKSRLLSDRFSAERPKGSFSTLEIQRTEQGDSAMYLCASSLVPFRGGKETQYFGPGTRLLVL.

The chain is built from TRBV7-9 and TRBJ2-3; D gene unclear. The CDR3 is 14 residues long. V lost 3 bases and J lost 1, with 8 bases in between. The V gene's germline CDR1 is SEHNR and CDR2 FQNEAQ (reference sequence). CDR3: CASSFWSGTDTQYF. The CDR3 region has the DNA TGTGCCAGCAGCTTCTGGAGCGGCACAGATACGCAGTATTTT.

J is TRBJ1-2 and V is TRBV10-3; 9 nucleotides match TRBD1. CDR3 length equals 15 residues. The J segment lost 4 bases and the V segment lost 10 bases, leaving 13 bases of the junction unmatched. Looked up from germline, CDR1 is ENHRY and CDR2 is SYGVKD. The CDR3 DNA reads TGTGCCACCCACCGGGGGACAGGGCCCGGCTATGGCTACACCTTC. Protein: CATHRGTGPGYGYTF.